This T cell receptor beta chain was identified in a study of T cell changes during pregnancy in multiple sclerosis. TCRdb keeps only in-frame clones here, not all; method: immunoSEQ multiplex PCR. The table has some 70,000 clones, about 91% seen once. The CDR3 is made up of 16 amino acids. From germline, CDR1 is SGHRS and CDR2 YFSETQ. Trimming at V came to 7 bases and at J to 2 bases, leaving 10 bases not matched to a gene. The chain recombines TRBV5-1 with TRBJ2-3, with 10 bases matching TRBD2. This receptor was taken from a female donor with multiple sclerosis, enrolled in a pregnancy study. Sequencing used CD8+ T cells from peripheral blood mononuclear cells, obtained before pregnancy. The CDR3 sequence: CASQPSGGEFTDTQYF. CDR3 DNA sequence: TGCGCCAGCCAACCTAGCGGGGGTGAATTCACAGATACGCAGTATTTT.